Listed below are T cell receptor beta chains from one sample, sequenced in a study of monozygotic twins with cystic fibrosis. Profiled with immunoSEQ multiplex PCR; TCRdb holds only in-frame clones, not every one. The table includes around 12,000 clones, roughly 85% detected once. The specimen sequenced was blood. The origin of the receptors is a man aged 18 to 29 with cystic fibrosis. Both conserved end residues are part of each CDR3. Fields, in order: V gene, D gene, J gene, clone size, CDR3 protein, CDR3 DNA. A D gene is named only where the DNA matches it firmly. Where a row states a size, it is once, few, many or the class of an expanded clone; other rows omit it.

>TRBV5-1|TRBD2|TRBJ2-1|NA
CASSSIGLAENYNEQFF
TGCGCCAGCAGCTCCATCGGACTAGCGGAAAACTACAATGAGCAGTTCTTC
>TRBV5-4|TRBD2|TRBJ2-1|NA
CASSLGLAGQNEQFF
TGTGCCAGCAGCTTGGGTCTAGCGGGACAGAATGAGCAGTTCTTC
>TRBV27|TRBD2|TRBJ2-7|NA
CASSLGAGGGSYEQYF
TGTGCCAGCAGTTTAGGGGCGGGGGGCGGCTCCTACGAGCAGTACTTC
>TRBV9|NA|TRBJ1-4|NA
CASSAPQKGEKLFF
TGTGCCAGCAGCGCCCCCCAAAAGGGTGAAAAACTGTTTTTT
>TRBV11-3|TRBD2|TRBJ2-3|NA
CASSLGGGTDTQYF
TGTGCCAGCAGTTTGGGAGGGGGCACAGATACGCAGTATTTT
>TRBV7-9|NA|TRBJ1-1|NA
CASSLGGAILNTEAFF
TGTGCCAGCAGCTTAGGAGGGGCAATATTGAACACTGAAGCTTTCTTT
>TRBV5-1|TRBD1|TRBJ1-2|NA
CASSIGTGDNYGYTF
TGCGCCAGCAGCATAGGCACAGGGGATAACTATGGCTACACCTTC
>TRBV7-3|TRBD1|TRBJ1-6|NA
CASSLNRGLGSPLHF
TGTGCCAGCAGCTTAAACAGGGGGCTTGGTTCACCCCTCCACTTT
>TRBV4-1|NA|TRBJ2-6|NA
CASSPMLAAGANVLTF
TGCGCCAGCAGCCCGATGCTGGCCGCCGGGGCCAACGTCCTGACTTTC
>TRBV18|NA|TRBJ2-7|few
CASSSTWAGAYEQYF
TGTGCCAGCTCCTCAACCTGGGCAGGGGCCTACGAGCAGTACTTC
>TRBV9|NA|TRBJ1-1|NA
CASSPPRGSAEAFF
TGTGCCAGCAGCCCCCCCCGGGGGTCCGCTGAAGCTTTCTTT
>TRBV27|TRBD2|TRBJ2-4|NA
CASSLSMGGTKNIQYF
TGTGCCAGCAGTTTATCGATGGGGGGGACCAAAAACATTCAGTACTTC
>TRBV25-1|TRBD1|TRBJ1-1|few
CASSEQGARAAFF
TGTGCCAGCAGTGAACAGGGGGCGCGCGCAGCTTTCTTT
>TRBV9|NA|TRBJ1-1|NA
CASSVAAQNTEAFF
TGTGCCAGCAGCGTAGCGGCGCAGAACACTGAAGCTTTCTTT
>TRBV4-1|TRBD2|TRBJ2-1|NA
CASSQTGLAYNEQFF
TGCGCCAGCAGCCAAACGGGACTAGCGTACAATGAGCAGTTCTTC
>TRBV29-1|NA|TRBJ1-1|NA
CSVDDRPNTEAFF
TGCAGCGTTGATGACAGGCCGAACACTGAAGCTTTCTTT
>TRBV7-2|TRBD2|TRBJ2-3|NA
CASTLGPASGSGDTQYF
TGTGCCAGCACCCTCGGTCCCGCGAGCGGGAGTGGAGATACGCAGTATTTT
>TRBV2|NA|TRBJ2-7|NA
CASSEARYEQYF
TGTGCCAGCAGTGAAGCGCGTTACGAGCAGTACTTC
>TRBV29-1|TRBD2|TRBJ2-1|NA
CSVEEGKRSGLGNEQFF
TGCAGCGTTGAAGAGGGGAAACGTAGCGGGTTGGGGAATGAGCAGTTCTTC
>TRBV19|NA|TRBJ2-3|once
CASSIRVDTDTQYF
TGTGCCAGTAGTATCCGGGTCGACACAGATACGCAGTATTTT
>TRBV30|TRBD2|TRBJ2-1|NA
CAWSVPLAGYNEQFF
TGTGCCTGGAGTGTACCGCTAGCGGGTTACAATGAGCAGTTCTTC
>TRBV6-5|TRBD2|TRBJ2-5|NA
CASSPREGTQYF
TGTGCCAGCAGTCCCAGGGAGGGGACCCAGTACTTC
>TRBV6-1|TRBD2|TRBJ2-3|NA
CASSEASRLAGLTDTQYF
TGTGCCAGCAGTGAAGCGTCTCGGCTAGCGGGATTGACAGATACGCAGTATTTT
>TRBV13|NA|TRBJ2-7|NA
CASSSHRHDEQYF
TGTGCCAGCAGCTCCCACAGACACGACGAGCAGTACTTC
>TRBV5-1|TRBD2|TRBJ2-1|NA
CASSPLLVGLAGGDEQFF
TGCGCCAGCAGCCCACTCCTCGTTGGACTAGCGGGAGGAGATGAGCAGTTCTTC
>TRBV12-5|TRBD1|TRBJ1-1|NA
CASGGTGTEAFF
TGTGCTAGTGGTGGGACAGGGACAGAAGCTTTCTTT
>TRBV5-1|NA|TRBJ2-1|NA
CASSLDRSSYNEQFF
TGCGCCAGCAGCTTGGATAGGAGCTCCTACAATGAGCAGTTCTTC
>TRBV9|NA|TRBJ2-1|NA
CASSPLTGTNYNEQFF
TGTGCCAGCAGCCCCCTGACGGGGACGAACTACAATGAGCAGTTCTTC
>TRBV11-2|NA|TRBJ2-7|NA
CATREWGRRSYEQYF
TGTGCCACTCGTGAATGGGGCAGGAGGAGCTACGAGCAGTACTTC
>TRBV6-6|NA|TRBJ1-5|NA
CASSGRTDYSNQPQHF
TGTGCCAGCAGCGGTCGGACAGACTATAGCAATCAGCCCCAGCATTTT
>TRBV10-3|TRBD2|TRBJ2-1|NA
CAISVLSGRNIYEQFF
TGTGCCATCAGTGTACTGAGCGGGAGAAATATCTATGAGCAGTTCTTC
>TRBV5-4|NA|TRBJ1-2|NA
CASSSQKDTYGYTF
TGTGCCAGCAGCTCACAGAAAGACACCTATGGCTACACCTTC
>TRBV27|NA|TRBJ2-7|few
CASSLSPSYEQYF
TGTGCCAGCAGTTTATCACCGTCCTACGAGCAGTACTTC
>TRBV4-3|NA|TRBJ1-6|NA
CASSQRLSSPLHF
TGCGCCAGCAGCCAGAGACTCAGTTCACCCCTCCACTTT
>TRBV4-2|NA|TRBJ2-2|once
CASSPAGQNTGELFF
TGTGCCAGCAGCCCAGCGGGACAAAACACCGGGGAGCTGTTTTTT
>TRBV27|TRBD1|TRBJ1-1|NA
CASSYRGGGWNTEAFF
TGTGCCAGCAGTTACAGGGGCGGTGGTTGGAACACTGAAGCTTTCTTT
>TRBV6-1|TRBD2|TRBJ2-7|NA
CASSVGTSGSYEQYF
TGTGCCAGCAGTGTCGGGACTAGCGGTTCCTACGAGCAGTACTTC
>TRBV30|TRBD2|TRBJ2-3|NA
CAWRGLAGVNTQYF
TGTGCCTGGAGGGGACTAGCGGGGGTAAATACGCAGTATTTT
>TRBV6-5|TRBD1|TRBJ2-7|NA
CASSYSRTGVRNEQYF
TGTGCCAGCAGTTACTCGAGGACAGGGGTTCGGAACGAGCAGTACTTC
>TRBV19|TRBD2|TRBJ2-3|NA
CASGRGLAGRSTDTQYF
TGTGCCAGTGGTAGAGGACTAGCGGGAAGGAGCACAGATACGCAGTATTTT